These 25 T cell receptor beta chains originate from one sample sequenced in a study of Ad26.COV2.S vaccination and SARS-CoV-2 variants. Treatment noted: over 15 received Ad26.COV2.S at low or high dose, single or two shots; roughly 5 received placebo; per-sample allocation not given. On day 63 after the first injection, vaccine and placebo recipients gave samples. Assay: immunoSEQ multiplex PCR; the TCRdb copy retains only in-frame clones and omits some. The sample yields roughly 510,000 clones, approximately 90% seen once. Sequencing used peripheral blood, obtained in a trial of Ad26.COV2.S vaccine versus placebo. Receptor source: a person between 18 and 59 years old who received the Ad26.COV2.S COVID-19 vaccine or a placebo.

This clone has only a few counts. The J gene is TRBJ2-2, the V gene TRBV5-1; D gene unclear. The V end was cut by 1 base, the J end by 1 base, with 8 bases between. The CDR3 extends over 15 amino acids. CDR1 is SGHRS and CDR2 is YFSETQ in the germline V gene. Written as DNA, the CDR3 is TGCGCCAGCAGCTTGCCACGAGGGAACACCGGGGAGCTGTTTTTT. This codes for CASSLPRGNTGELFF.

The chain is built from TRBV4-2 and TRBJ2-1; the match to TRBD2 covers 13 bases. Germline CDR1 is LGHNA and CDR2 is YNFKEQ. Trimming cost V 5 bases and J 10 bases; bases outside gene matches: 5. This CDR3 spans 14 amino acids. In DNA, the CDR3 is TGTGCCAGCAGCAGGACTAGCGGGAGTGACGAGCAGTTCTTC. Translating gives CASSRTSGSDEQFF.

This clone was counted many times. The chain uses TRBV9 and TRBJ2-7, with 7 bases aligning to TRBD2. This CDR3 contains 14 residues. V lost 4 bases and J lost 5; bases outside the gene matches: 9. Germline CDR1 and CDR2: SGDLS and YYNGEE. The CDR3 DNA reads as TGTGCCAGCAGCCCCAGTGGGGGGGGGAACGAGCAGTACTTC. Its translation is CASSPSGGGNEQYF.

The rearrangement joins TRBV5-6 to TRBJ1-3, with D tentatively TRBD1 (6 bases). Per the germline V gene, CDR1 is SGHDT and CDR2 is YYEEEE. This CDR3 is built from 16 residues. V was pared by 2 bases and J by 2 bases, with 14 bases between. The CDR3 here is CASSLQGNPPGNTIYF. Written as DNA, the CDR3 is TGTGCCAGCAGCTTACAGGGTAATCCCCCTGGAAACACCATATATTTT.

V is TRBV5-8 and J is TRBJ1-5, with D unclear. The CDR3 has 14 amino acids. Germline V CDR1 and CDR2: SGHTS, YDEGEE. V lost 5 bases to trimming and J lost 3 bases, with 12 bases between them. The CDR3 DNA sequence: TGTGCCAGCAGTCGAGGGTTCAACAATCAGCCCCAGCATTTT. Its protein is CASSRGFNNQPQHF.

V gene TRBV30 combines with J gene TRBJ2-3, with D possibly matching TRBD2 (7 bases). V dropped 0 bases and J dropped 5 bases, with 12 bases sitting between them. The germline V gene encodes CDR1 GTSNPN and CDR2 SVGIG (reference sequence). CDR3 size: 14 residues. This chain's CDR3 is CAWSVGGAKDTQYF. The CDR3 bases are TGTGCCTGGAGTGTGGGGGGGGCTAAAGATACGCAGTATTTT.

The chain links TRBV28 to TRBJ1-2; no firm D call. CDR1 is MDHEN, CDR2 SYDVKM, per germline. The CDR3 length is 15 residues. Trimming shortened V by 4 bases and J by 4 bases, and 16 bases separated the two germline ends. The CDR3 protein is CASSSSEGARYGYTF. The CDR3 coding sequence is TGTGCCAGCAGTTCATCCGAGGGCGCGCGCTATGGCTACACCTTC.

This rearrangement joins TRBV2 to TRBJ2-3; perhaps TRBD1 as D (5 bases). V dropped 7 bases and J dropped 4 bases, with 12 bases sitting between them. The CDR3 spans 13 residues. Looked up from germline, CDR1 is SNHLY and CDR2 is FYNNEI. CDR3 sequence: CASTPRVSDTQYF. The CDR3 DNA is TGTGCCAGCACTCCCAGGGTTTCAGATACGCAGTATTTT.

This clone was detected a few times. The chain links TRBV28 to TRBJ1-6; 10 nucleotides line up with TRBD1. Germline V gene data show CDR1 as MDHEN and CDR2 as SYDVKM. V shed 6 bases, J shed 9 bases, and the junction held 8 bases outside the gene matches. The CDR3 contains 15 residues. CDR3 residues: CASSPRQGASSPLHF. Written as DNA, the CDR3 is TGTGCCAGCAGCCCGAGACAGGGGGCTAGTTCACCCCTCCACTTT.

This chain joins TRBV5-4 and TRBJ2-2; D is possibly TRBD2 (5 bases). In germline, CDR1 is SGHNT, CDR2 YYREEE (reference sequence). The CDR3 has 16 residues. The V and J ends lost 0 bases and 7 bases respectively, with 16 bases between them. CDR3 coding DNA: TGTGCCAGCAGCTTGGAGATCACAAACGGGGTCGGGGAGCTGTTTTTT. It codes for CASSLEITNGVGELFF.

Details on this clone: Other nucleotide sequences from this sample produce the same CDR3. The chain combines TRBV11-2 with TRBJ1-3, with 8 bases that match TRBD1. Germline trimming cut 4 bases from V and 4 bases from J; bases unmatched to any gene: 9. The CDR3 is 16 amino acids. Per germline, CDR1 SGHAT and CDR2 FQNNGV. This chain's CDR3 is CASSYGQGLGGNTIYF. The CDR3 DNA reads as TGTGCCAGCAGCTATGGACAGGGACTTGGCGGAAACACCATATATTTT.

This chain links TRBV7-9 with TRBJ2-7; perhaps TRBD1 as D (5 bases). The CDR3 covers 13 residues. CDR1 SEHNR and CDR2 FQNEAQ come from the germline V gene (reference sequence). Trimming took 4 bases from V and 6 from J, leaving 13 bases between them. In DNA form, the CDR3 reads TGTGCCAGCAGCTCGTTAGGGGAAGGCGAGCAGTACTTC. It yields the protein CASSSLGEGEQYF.

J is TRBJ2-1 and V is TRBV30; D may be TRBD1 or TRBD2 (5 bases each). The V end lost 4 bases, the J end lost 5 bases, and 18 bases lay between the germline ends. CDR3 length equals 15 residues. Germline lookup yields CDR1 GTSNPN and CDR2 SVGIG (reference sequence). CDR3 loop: CAWTPGWGRDNEQFF. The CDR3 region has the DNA TGTGCCTGGACCCCCGGTTGGGGACGGGACAATGAGCAGTTCTTC. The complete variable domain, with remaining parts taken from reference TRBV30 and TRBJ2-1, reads SQTIHQWPATLVQPVGSPLSLECTVEGTSNPNLYWYRQAAGRGLQLLFYSVGIGQISSEVPQNLSASRPQDRQFILSSKKLLLSDSGFYLCAWTPGWGRDNEQFFGPGTRLTVL.

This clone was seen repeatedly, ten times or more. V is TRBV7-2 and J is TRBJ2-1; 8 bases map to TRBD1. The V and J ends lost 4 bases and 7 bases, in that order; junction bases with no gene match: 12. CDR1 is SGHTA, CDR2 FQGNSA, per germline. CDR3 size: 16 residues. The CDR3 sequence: CASSSTRQGRLNEQFF. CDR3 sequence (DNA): TGTGCCAGCAGCTCGACCCGACAGGGGAGATTGAATGAGCAGTTCTTC.

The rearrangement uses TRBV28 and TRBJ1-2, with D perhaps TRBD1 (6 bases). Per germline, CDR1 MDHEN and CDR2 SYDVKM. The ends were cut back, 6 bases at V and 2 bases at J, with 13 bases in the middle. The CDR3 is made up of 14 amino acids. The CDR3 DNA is TGTGCCAGCAGCCCATGGACAGCCAACTATGGCTACACCTTC. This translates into CASSPWTANYGYTF.

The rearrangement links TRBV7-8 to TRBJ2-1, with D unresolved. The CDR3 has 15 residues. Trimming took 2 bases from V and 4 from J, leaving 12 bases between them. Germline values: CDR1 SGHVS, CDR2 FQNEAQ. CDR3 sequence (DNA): TGTGCCAGCAGCTTATCGGTTGGTCTATACAATGAGCAGTTCTTC. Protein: CASSLSVGLYNEQFF.

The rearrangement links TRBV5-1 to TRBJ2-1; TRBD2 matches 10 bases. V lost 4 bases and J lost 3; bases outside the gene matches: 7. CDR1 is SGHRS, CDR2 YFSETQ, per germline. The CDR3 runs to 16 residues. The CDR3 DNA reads TGCGCCAGCAGCCCGCAGGGGACTAGCGACTACAATGAGCAGTTCTTC. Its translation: CASSPQGTSDYNEQFF.

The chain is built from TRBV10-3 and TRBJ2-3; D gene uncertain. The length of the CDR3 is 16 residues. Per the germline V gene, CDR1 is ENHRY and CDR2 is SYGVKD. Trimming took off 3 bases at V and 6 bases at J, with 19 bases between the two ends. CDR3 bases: TGTGCCATCAGTGAAATTCCGGCCCTCGGTTCTGATACGCAGTATTTT. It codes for CAISEIPALGSDTQYF.

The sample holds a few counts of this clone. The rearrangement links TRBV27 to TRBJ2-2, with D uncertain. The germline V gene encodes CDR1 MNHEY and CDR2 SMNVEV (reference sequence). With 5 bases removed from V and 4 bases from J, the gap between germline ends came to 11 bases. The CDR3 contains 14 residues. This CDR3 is CASSQISGTGELFF. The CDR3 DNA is TGTGCCAGCAGTCAGATCAGTGGCACCGGGGAGCTGTTTTTT.

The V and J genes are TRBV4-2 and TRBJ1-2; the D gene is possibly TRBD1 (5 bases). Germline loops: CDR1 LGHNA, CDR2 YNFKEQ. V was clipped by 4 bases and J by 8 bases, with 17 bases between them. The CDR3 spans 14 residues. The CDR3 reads CASSLRRGVQGYTF. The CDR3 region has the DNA TGTGCCAGCAGCCTTCGGAGAGGGGTTCAGGGCTACACCTTC.

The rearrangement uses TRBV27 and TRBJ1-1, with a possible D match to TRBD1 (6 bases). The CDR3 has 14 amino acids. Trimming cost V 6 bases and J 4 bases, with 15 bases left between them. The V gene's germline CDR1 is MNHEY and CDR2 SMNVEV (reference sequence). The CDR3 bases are TGTGCCAGCAGCCGAATAGGAGGGGGCACTGAAGCTTTCTTT. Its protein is CASSRIGGGTEAFF.

The CDR3 coding sequence is TGTGCCAGCAGCTCCCAACGGGGTGCGGAAAAACTGTTTTTT. This gives the protein CASSSQRGAEKLFF. V and J are TRBV7-2 and TRBJ1-4; D ambiguous. Germline-derived CDR1 and CDR2 are SGHTA and FQGNSA. Trimming removed 4 bases at V and 8 bases at J, with 14 bases between. The CDR3 has 14 residues.

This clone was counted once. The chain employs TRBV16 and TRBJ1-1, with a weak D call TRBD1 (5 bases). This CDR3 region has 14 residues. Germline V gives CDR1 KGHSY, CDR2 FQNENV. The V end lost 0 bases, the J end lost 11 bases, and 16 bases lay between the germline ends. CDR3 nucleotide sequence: TGTGCCAGCAGCCAATCGGGGGACTCACCGAGGGCTTTCTTT. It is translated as CASSQSGDSPRAFF.

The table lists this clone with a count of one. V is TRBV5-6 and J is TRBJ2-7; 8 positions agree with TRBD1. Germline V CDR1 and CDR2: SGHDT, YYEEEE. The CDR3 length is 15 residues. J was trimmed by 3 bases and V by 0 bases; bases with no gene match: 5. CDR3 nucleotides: TGTGCCAGCAGCTTGGGGACAGGGACTTTCTACGAGCAGTACTTC. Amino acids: CASSLGTGTFYEQYF.

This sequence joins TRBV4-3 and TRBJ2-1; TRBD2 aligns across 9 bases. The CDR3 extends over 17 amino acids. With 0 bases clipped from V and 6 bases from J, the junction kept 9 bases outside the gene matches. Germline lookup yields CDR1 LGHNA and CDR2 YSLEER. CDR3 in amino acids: CASSQDLSGRLVNEQFF. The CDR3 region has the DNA TGCGCCAGCAGCCAAGATTTAAGCGGGAGGCTCGTCAATGAGCAGTTCTTC.